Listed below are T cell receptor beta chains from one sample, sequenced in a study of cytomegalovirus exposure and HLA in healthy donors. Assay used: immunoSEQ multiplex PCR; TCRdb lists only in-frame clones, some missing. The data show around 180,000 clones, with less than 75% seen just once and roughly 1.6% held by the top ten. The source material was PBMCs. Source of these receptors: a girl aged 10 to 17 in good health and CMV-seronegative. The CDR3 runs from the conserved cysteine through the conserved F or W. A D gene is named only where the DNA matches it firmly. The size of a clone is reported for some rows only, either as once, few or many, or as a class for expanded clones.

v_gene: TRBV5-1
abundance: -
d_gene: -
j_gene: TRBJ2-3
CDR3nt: TGCGCCAGCAGCTTGGGACAACTCACAGATACGCAGTATTTT
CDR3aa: CASSLGQLTDTQYF

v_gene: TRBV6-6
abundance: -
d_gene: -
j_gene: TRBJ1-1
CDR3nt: TGTGCCAGCAGTTCTACCGTCAGGATGAACACTGAAGCTTTCTTT
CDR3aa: CASSSTVRMNTEAFF

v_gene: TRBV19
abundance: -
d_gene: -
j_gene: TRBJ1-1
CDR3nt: TGTGCCAGTAGCCTGCGGGGAGGGGGGACTGAAGCTTTCTTT
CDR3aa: CASSLRGGGTEAFF

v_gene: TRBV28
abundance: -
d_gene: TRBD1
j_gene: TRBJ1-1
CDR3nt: TGTGCCAGCATTCTTAACAGGGGGCGGAAGACTGAAGCTTTCTTT
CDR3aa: CASILNRGRKTEAFF

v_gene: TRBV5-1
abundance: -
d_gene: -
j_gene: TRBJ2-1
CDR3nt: TGCGCCAGCACCAGGGACACCTTTAACTACAATGAGCAGTTCTTC
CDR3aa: CASTRDTFNYNEQFF

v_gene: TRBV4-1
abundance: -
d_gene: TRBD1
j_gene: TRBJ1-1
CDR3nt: TGCGCCAGCAGCCAAGTTCACCGGGACAGGGTCACTGAAGCTTTCTTT
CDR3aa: CASSQVHRDRVTEAFF

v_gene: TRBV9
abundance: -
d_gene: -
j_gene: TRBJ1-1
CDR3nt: TGTGCCAGCAGCTCTCCGGGACAGAACACTGAAGCTTTCTTT
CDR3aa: CASSSPGQNTEAFF

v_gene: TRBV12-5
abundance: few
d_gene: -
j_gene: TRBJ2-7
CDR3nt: TGTGCTAGTGGTTCCCTCCCACAGGGAGTCGGCTACGAGCAGTACTTC
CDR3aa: CASGSLPQGVGYEQYF

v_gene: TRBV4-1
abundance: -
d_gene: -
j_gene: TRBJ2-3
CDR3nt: TGCGCCAGCAGCCAGAGTGATACGCAGTATTTT
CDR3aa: CASSQSDTQYF

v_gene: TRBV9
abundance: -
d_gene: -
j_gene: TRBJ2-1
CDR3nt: TGTGCCAGCAGCGTGACACTAGAGAATGAGCAGTTCTTC
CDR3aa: CASSVTLENEQFF

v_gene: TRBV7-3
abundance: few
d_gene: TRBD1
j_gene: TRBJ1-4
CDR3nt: TGTGCCAGCAGCCTGGACAGGGCAACTAATGAAAAACTGTTTTTT
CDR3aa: CASSLDRATNEKLFF

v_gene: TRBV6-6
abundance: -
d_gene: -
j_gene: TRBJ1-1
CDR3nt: TGTGCCAGCACTAAACAGGGGAACACTGAAGCTTTCTTT
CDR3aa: CASTKQGNTEAFF

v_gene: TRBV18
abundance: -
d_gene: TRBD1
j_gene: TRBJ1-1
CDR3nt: TGTGCCAGCTCACCTCGACAGGGGGCAATGAACACTGAAGCTTTCTTT
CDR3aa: CASSPRQGAMNTEAFF

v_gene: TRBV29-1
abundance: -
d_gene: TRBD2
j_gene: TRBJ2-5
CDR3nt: TGCAGCGGCGCGGGGGGGTCCGAGACCCAGTACTTC
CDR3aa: CSGAGGSETQYF

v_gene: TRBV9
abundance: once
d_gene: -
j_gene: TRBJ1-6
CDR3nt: TGTGCCAGCAGCCTTAAGCCCGGGGGGGATTCACCCCTCCACTTT
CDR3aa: CASSLKPGGDSPLHF

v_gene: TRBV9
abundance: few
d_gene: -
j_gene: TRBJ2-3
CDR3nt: TGTGCCAGCAGCACCACCCGGGACTTCCAAGATGCGCAGTATTTT
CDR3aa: CASSTTRDFQDAQYF

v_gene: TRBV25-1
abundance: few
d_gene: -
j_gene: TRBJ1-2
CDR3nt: TGTGCCAGCAGTGAGACGAGGGGCTACACCTTC
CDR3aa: CASSETRGYTF

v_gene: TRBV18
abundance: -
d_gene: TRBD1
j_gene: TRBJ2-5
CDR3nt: TGTGCCAGCTCACCAGGGACAGAAGAGACCCAGTACTTC
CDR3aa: CASSPGTEETQYF

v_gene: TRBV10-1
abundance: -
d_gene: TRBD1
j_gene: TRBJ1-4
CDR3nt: TGCGCCAGCAGTGAGTCGGGGACAGTGGAGAATGCAAAACTGTTTTTT
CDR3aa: CASSESGTVENAKLFF

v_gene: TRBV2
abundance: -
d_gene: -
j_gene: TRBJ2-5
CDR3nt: TGTGCCAGCAGTTACAGGGTAGGGGAGACCCAGTACTTC
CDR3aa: CASSYRVGETQYF

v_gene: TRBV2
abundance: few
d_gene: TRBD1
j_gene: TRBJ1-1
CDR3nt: TGTGCCAGCAAAAGACAGGGTGAAGCTTTCTTT
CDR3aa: CASKRQGEAFF

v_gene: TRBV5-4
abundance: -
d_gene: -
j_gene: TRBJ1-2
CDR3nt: TGTGCCAGCAGCTATACAGGAAACTATGGCTACACCTTC
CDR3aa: CASSYTGNYGYTF

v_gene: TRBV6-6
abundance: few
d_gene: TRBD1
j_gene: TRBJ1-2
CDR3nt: TGTGCCAGCACCCGACAGGGTGCCTATGGCTACACCTTC
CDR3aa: CASTRQGAYGYTF

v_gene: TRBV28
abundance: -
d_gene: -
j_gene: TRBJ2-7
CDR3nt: TGTGCCAGCAGTTTCCAGGGTGGACACGAGCAGTACTTC
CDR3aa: CASSFQGGHEQYF

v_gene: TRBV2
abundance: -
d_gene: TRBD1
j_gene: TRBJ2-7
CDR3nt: TGTGCCAGCAGTGATAGAGGGACAGGCGACTACGAGCAGTACTTC
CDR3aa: CASSDRGTGDYEQYF

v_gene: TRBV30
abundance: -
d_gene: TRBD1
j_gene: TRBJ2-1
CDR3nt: TGTGCCGGAGACCGGGACAGGGGGCAGGGTGAGCAGTTCTTC
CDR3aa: CAGDRDRGQGEQFF

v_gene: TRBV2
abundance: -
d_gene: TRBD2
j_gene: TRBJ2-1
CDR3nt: TGTGCCAGCAGTGAAGCCGCGGGGGGGCTGAATGAGCAGTTCTTC
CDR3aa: CASSEAAGGLNEQFF